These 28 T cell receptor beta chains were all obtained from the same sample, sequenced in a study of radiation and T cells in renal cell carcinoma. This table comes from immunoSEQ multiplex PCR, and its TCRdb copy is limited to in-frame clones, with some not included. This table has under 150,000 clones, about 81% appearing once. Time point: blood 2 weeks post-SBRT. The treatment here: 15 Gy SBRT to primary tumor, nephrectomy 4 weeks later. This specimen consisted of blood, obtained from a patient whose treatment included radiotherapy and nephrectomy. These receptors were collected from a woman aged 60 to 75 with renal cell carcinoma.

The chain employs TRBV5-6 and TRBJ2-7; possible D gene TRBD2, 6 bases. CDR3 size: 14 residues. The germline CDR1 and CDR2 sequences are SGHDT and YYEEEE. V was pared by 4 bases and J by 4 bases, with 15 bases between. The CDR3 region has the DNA TGTGCCAGCAGCCCTGGGGCGGGACCTTACGAGCAGTACTTC. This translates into CASSPGAGPYEQYF.

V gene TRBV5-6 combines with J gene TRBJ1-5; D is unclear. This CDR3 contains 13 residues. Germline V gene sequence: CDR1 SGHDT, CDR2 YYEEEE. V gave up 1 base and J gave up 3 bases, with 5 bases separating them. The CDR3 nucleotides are TGTGCCAGCAGCTTGTGGGCCAATCAGCCCCAGCATTTT. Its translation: CASSLWANQPQHF.

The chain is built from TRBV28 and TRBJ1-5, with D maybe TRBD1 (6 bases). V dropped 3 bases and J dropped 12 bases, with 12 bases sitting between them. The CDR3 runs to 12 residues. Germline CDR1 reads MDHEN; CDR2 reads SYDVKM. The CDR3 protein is CASSFPTGSQHF. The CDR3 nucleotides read TGTGCCAGCAGTTTCCCGACAGGAAGCCAGCATTTT.

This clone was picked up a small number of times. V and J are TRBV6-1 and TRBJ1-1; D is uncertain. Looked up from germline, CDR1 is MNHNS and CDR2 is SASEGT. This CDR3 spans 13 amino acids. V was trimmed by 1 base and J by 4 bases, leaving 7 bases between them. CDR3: CASSEGASTEAFF. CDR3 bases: TGTGCCAGCAGTGAAGGTGCCAGCACTGAAGCTTTCTTT.

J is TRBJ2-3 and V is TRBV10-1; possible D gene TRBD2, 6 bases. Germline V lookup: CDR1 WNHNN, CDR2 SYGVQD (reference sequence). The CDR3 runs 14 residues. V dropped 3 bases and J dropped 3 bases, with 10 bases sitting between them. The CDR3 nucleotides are TGCGCCAGCAGTGAAGCGACTAGAACAGATACGCAGTATTTT. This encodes CASSEATRTDTQYF.

The CDR3 sequence: CASSANGQGRTEAFF. CDR3 sequence (DNA): TGTGCCAGTAGTGCAAATGGACAGGGTCGAACTGAAGCTTTCTTT. V and J are TRBV19 and TRBJ1-1, with 8 bases aligning to TRBD1. Germline CDR1 and CDR2: LNHDA and SQIVND (reference sequence). Trimming cost V 5 bases and J 5 bases; bases outside gene matches: 10. This CDR3 comprises 15 residues.

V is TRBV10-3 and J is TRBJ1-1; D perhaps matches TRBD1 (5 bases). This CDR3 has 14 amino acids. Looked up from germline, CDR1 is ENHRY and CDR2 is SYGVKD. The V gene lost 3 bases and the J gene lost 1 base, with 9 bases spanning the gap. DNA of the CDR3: TGTGCCATCAGTGATCAGGGTACGAACACTGAAGCTTTCTTT. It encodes CAISDQGTNTEAFF.

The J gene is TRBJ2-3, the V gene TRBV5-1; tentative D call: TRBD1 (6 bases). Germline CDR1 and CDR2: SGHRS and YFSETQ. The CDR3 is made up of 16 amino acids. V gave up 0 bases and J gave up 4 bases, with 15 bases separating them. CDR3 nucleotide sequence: TGCGCCAGCAGCTTGGCCGGGCAGGGGATATCAGATACGCAGTATTTT. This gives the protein CASSLAGQGISDTQYF.

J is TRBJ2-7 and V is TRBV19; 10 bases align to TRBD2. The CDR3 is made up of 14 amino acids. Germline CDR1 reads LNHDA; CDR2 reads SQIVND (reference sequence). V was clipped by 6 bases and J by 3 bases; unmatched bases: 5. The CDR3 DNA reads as TGTGCCAGTAGGAGTTCTAGCGGGAGCTACGAGCAGTACTTC. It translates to CASRSSSGSYEQYF. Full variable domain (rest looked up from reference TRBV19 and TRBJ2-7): DGGITQSPKYLFRKEGQNVTLSCEQNLNHDAMYWYRQDPGQGLRLIYYSQIVNDFQKGDIAEGYSVSREKKESFPLTVTSAQKNPTAFYLCASRSSSGSYEQYFGPGTRLTVT.

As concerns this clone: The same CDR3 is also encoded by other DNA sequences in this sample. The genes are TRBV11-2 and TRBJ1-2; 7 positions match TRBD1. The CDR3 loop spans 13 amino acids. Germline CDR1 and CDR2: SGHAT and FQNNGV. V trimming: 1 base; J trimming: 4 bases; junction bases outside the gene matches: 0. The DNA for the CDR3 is TGTGCCAGCAGCTTAGGACAGGGCTATGGCTACACCTTC. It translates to CASSLGQGYGYTF.

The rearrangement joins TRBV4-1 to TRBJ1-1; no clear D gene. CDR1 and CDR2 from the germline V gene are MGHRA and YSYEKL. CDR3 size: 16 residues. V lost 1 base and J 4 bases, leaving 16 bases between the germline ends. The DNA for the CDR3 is TGCGCCAGCAGCCAAGTTCTAGGATCACCGGGCACTGAAGCTTTCTTT. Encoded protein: CASSQVLGSPGTEAFF.

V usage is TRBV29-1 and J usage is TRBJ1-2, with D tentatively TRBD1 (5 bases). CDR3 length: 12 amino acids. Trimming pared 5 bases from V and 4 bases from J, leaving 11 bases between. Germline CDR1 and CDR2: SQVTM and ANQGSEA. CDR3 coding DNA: TGCAGCGTTTACGGAGGGGTCTATGGCTACACCTTC. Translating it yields CSVYGGVYGYTF.

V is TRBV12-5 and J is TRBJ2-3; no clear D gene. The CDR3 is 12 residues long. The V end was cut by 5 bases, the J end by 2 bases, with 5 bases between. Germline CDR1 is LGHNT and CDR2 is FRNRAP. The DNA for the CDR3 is TGTGCTAGTGGTCCCGACACAGATACGCAGTATTTT. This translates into CASGPDTDTQYF.

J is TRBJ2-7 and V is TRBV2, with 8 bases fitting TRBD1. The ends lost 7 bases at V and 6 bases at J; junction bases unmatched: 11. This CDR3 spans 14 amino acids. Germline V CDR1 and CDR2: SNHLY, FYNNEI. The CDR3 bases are TGTGCCAGCATGAGGGGCAGGGGGCAGGGCGAGCAGTACTTC. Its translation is CASMRGRGQGEQYF.

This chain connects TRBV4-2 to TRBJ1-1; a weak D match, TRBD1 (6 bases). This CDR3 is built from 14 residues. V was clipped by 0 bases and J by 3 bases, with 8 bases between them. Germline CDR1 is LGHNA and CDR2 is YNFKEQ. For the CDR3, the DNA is TGTGCCAGCAGCCAAGAAGGGGGGCACACTGAAGCTTTCTTT. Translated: CASSQEGGHTEAFF.

The CDR3 coding sequence is TGTGCCAGCAGCCTTGGACAGGGTGGGTCAACCCAGTACTTC. This codes for CASSLGQGGSTQYF. The rearrangement links TRBV7-6 to TRBJ2-5, with 8 bases identical to TRBD1. The ends lost 5 bases at V and 8 bases at J; junction bases unmatched: 10. Per the germline V gene, CDR1 is SGHVS and CDR2 is FNYEAQ. The CDR3 spans 14 residues.

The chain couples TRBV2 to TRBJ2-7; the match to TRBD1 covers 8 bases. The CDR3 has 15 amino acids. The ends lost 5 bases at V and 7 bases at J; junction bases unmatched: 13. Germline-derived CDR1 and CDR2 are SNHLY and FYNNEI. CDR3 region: CASSIRTGPFREQYF. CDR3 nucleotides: TGTGCCAGCAGTATAAGGACAGGGCCCTTTAGGGAGCAGTACTTC.

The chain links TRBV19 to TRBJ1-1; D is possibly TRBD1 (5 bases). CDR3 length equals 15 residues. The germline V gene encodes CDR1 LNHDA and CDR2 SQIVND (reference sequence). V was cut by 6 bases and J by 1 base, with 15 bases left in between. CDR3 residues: CASSPRQFRNTEAFF. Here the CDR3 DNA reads TGTGCCAGTAGCCCCCGACAGTTTAGGAACACTGAAGCTTTCTTT.

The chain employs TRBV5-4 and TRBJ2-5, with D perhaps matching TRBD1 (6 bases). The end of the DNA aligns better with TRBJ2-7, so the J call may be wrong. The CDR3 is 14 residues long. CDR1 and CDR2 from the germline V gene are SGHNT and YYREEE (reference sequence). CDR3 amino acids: CASSVQGLPYEQYF. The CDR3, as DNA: TGTGCCAGCAGCGTACAGGGTCTGCCGTACGAGCAGTACTTC.

The chain's CDR3 is CASSPGTLHGYTF. The CDR3 coding sequence is TGTGCCAGCAGCCCAGGGACACTTCATGGCTACACCTTC. The chain carries TRBV7-8 and TRBJ1-2, with a weak D call TRBD1 (6 bases). The germline gives CDR1 SGHVS, CDR2 FQNEAQ. Trimming removed 5 bases from V and 6 bases from J, with 13 bases in between. This CDR3 has 13 amino acids.

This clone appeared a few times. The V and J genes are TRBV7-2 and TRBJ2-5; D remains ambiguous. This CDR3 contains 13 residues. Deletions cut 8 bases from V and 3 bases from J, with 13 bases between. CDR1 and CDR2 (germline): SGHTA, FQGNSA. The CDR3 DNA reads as TGTGCCAGCGGAGCTTCTCGGGAAGAGACCCAGTACTTC. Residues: CASGASREETQYF.

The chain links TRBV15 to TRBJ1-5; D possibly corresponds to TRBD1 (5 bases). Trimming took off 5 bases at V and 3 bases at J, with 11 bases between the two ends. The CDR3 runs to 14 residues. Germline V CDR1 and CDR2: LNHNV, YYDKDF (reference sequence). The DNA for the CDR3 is TGTGCCACCAGCGGTCCGGGGCTCAATCAGCCCCAGCATTTT. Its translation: CATSGPGLNQPQHF.

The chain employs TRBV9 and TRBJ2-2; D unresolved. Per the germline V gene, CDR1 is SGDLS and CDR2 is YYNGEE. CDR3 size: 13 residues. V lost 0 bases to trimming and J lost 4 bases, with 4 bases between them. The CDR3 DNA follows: TGTGCCAGCAGCGTAGGAGGCACCGGGGAGCTGTTTTTT. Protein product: CASSVGGTGELFF.

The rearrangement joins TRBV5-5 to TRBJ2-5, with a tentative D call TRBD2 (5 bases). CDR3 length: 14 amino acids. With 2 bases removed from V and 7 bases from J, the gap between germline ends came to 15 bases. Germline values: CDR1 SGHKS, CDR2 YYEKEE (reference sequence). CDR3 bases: TGTGCCAGCAGCTTTCGGGATCTGGTTAGGACCCAGTACTTC. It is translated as CASSFRDLVRTQYF.

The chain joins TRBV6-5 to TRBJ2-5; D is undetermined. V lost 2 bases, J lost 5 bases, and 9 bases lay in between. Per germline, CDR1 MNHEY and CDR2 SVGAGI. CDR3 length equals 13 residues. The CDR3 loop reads CASSYTHGETQYF. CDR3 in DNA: TGTGCCAGCAGTTACACCCACGGGGAGACCCAGTACTTC.

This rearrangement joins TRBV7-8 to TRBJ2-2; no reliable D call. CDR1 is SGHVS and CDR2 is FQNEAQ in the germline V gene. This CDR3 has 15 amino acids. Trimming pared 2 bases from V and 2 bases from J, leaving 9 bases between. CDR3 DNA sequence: TGTGCCAGCAGCTTAATTGCAGGAAACACCGGGGAGCTGTTTTTT. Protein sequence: CASSLIAGNTGELFF. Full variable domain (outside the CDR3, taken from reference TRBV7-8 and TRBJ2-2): GAGVSQSPRYKVAKRGQDVALRCDPISGHVSLFWYQQALGQGPEFLTYFQNEAQLDKSGLPSDRFFAERPEGSVSTLKIQRTQQEDSAVYLCASSLIAGNTGELFFGEGSRLTVL.

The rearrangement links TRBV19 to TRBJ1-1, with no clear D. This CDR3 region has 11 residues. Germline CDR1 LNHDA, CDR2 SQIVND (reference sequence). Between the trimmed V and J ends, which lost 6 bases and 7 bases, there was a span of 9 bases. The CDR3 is CASRWLGEAFF. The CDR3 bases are TGTGCCAGTAGATGGTTAGGTGAAGCTTTCTTT.

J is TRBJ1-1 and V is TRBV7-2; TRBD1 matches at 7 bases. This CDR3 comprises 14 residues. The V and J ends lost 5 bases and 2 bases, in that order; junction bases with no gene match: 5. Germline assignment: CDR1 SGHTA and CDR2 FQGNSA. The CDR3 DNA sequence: TGTGCCAGCAGCGCCGGGACAGTCAACACTGAAGCTTTCTTT. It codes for CASSAGTVNTEAFF. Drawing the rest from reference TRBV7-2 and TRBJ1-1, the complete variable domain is GAGVSQSPSNKVTEKGKDVELRCDPISGHTALYWYRQSLGQGLEFLIYFQGNSAPDKSGLPSDRFSAERTGGSVSTLTIQRTQQEDSAVYLCASSAGTVNTEAFFGQGTRLTVV.